This entry describes one TCR beta chain. The sample is drawn from a study of naive and memory T cell subsets. CD4+ T cell IFNgamma after overnight CMV lysate exposure gave donor CMV status. An equimolar mix of two oligonucleotides served as the beta constant-region primer for TRBC1 and TRBC2. TCRdb analysed the UMI-ligation and nested PCR reads with MiXCR anew, one entry per CDR3 protein. There are approximately 140,000 distinct CDR3 sequences in the sample; over 15% occur only once, and roughly 0.14% lies in the top ten. Material for sequencing was naive CD4+ T cells from blood. The source is a human donor in good health.

The CDR3 loop is CASSLSWGDTQYF. CDR3 nucleotide sequence: TGTGCCAGCAGTTTATCGTGGGGTGATACGCAGTATTTT. This sequence joins TRBV12-3 or TRBV12-4 and TRBJ2-3, with no clear D. The germline V and J ends were trimmed by 2 bases and 6 bases, with 9 bases remaining between them. The CDR3 contains 13 residues.